This T cell receptor (beta chain) was identified during a study of blood T cell repertoires in COVID-19. As for the study in general: The analysed material was cDNA or gDNA that came from T cells, B-cell-depleted T cells, or PBMCs.

As handled by the study authors: Amplified reference gene primers provided the basis for estimating nucleated cell counts. Repertoires were generated with immunoSEQ multiplex PCR, while TCRdb's copy carries only in-frame clones and drops some. D and trimming were read from the DNA, whereas the V and J calls and clone size are those reported in that table. Of more than 45,000 clones detected, 85% to 90% appear once; the ten largest clones hold around 4.5%. The ends were cut back, 5 bases at V and 1 base at J, with 11 bases in the middle. The CDR3 extends over 14 amino acids. Germline loops: CDR1 MDHEN, CDR2 SYDVKM.

The chain uses TRBV28 and TRBJ1-1, with D unresolved. This clonotype originated in a man in his forties or fifties with active COVID-19. Sequenced material: peripheral blood. The CDR3 sequence is CASSELTENTEAFF. For the CDR3, the DNA is TGTGCCAGCAGTGAGCTAACAGAGAACACTGAAGCTTTCTTT.